A single sample is the source of the 17 T cell receptor beta chains below, sequenced in a study of cytomegalovirus exposure and HLA in healthy donors. A multiplex PCR was run with 60 Vbeta primers and 13 Jbeta primers. Sequenced by immunoSEQ multiplex PCR; TCRdb stores in-frame clones only, minus some. The data show some 100,000 clones, with about 79% seen just once and about 1.2% held by the top ten. Sequenced sample: PBMCs. Source of these receptors: a young woman in good health and CMV-seronegative.

V is TRBV4-2 and J is TRBJ2-7, with D maybe TRBD1 (5 bases). Trimming shortened V by 3 bases and J by 0 bases, and 15 bases separated the two germline ends. The CDR3 sequence is 16 residues long. Germline loops: CDR1 LGHNA, CDR2 YNFKEQ. Here the CDR3 DNA reads TGTGCCAGCAGCCATGACACAGGAAAACCCTCCTACGAGCAGTACTTC. It translates to CASSHDTGKPSYEQYF.

V is TRBV5-8 and J is TRBJ1-5; 8 nucleotides line up with TRBD1. Germline CDR1 reads SGHTS; CDR2 reads YDEGEE. The CDR3 runs to 16 residues. The V gene end was trimmed by 5 bases and the J gene end by 0 bases; junction bases not matched to a gene: 7. The CDR3 loop reads CASSKTGGPSNQPQHF. CDR3 DNA: TGTGCCAGCAGTAAAACAGGGGGTCCTAGCAATCAGCCCCAGCATTTT.

The rearrangement uses TRBV30 and TRBJ2-7; 13 positions match TRBD2. J was trimmed by 0 bases and V by 0 bases; bases with no gene match: 8. CDR1 and CDR2 from the germline V gene are GTSNPN and SVGIG (reference sequence). The CDR3 consists of 18 residues. CDR3 DNA: TGTGCCTGGAGTGTACCCGGGACTAGCGGGATCGTCTCCTACGAGCAGTACTTC. Translated: CAWSVPGTSGIVSYEQYF. The complete variable domain, with remaining parts taken from reference TRBV30 and TRBJ2-7, reads SQTIHQWPATLVQPVGSPLSLECTVEGTSNPNLYWYRQAAGRGLQLLFYSVGIGQISSEVPQNLSASRPQDRQFILSSKKLLLSDSGFYLCAWSVPGTSGIVSYEQYFGPGTRLTVT.

The chain joins TRBV19 to TRBJ1-5; the D is unclear. CDR3 size: 14 residues. V was clipped by 7 bases and J by 7 bases, with 17 bases between them. Per the germline V gene, CDR1 is LNHDA and CDR2 is SQIVND (reference sequence). CDR3 in amino acids: CASTLDYLGQPQHF. CDR3 nucleotides: TGTGCCAGTACCCTGGACTATTTGGGGCAGCCCCAGCATTTT.

The chain carries TRBV7-6 and TRBJ2-7, with 9 bases matching TRBD2. In germline, CDR1 is SGHVS, CDR2 FNYEAQ. With V trimmed by 3 bases and J by 5 bases, 5 bases remained unmatched. CDR3 length equals 14 residues. The CDR3 region has the DNA TGTGCCAGCAGCTTTAGCGGGGGTCCAAACGAGCAGTACTTC. This encodes CASSFSGGPNEQYF.

The chain links TRBV7-3 to TRBJ2-3; 12 nucleotides line up with TRBD2. This CDR3 comprises 17 residues. V was clipped by 1 base and J by 4 bases; unmatched bases: 6. CDR1 and CDR2 (germline): SGHTA, FQGTGA. The CDR3 spells CASSLNPTSGGSDTQYF. Written as DNA, the CDR3 is TGTGCCAGCAGCTTAAACCCGACTAGCGGGGGATCAGATACGCAGTATTTT.

Only a few counts were recorded for this clone. V usage is TRBV30 and J usage is TRBJ1-1; the D gene is possibly TRBD1 (5 bases). The CDR3 contains 15 residues. The germline V gene has CDR1 GTSNPN and CDR2 SVGIG (reference sequence). The V and J ends lost 5 bases and 1 base respectively, with 17 bases between them. CDR3 in DNA: TGTGCCTGGTCCGGGGGTTTGGGTCGGAACACTGAAGCTTTCTTT. Residues: CAWSGGLGRNTEAFF.

This clone has only one observation. This chain uses TRBV7-3 with TRBJ2-7; TRBD2 aligns across 8 bases. After removal of 2 bases from V and 3 bases from J, the junction contained 3 bases not matched to a gene. There are 14 residues in the CDR3. The germline V gene encodes CDR1 SGHTA and CDR2 FQGTGA. CDR3 DNA: TGTGCCAGCAGCTTAGAGGCGGGGGGCTACGAGCAGTACTTC. Its protein is CASSLEAGGYEQYF.

As regards this clone: Other nucleotide sequences from this sample produce the same CDR3. The rearrangement links TRBV30 to TRBJ2-7, with 10 bases fitting TRBD2. The CDR3 is 12 amino acids. With V trimmed by 4 bases and J by 6 bases, 3 bases remained unmatched. Per germline, CDR1 GTSNPN and CDR2 SVGIG (reference sequence). The CDR3 DNA sequence: TGTGCCTGGACTAGCGGGAGTCTCGAGCAGTACTTC. Translated: CAWTSGSLEQYF.

The chain has TRBV12-5 and TRBJ2-2; TRBD1 matches 7 bases. The trim removed 6 bases at V and 6 bases at J, leaving 7 bases unmatched. The CDR3 runs to 14 residues. Germline V CDR1 and CDR2: LGHNT, FRNRAP. DNA for the CDR3: TGTGCTAGTGGCCCGACAGGGATCGCCGGGGAGCTGTTTTTT. Protein sequence: CASGPTGIAGELFF.

The rearrangement joins TRBV25-1 to TRBJ2-1, with TRBD1 matching 7 bases. The germline gives CDR1 MGHDK, CDR2 SYGVNS. The CDR3 sequence is 13 residues long. J gave up 6 bases and V 1 base, and 0 bases lay outside the gene matches. The CDR3 region is CASSEWDSNEQFF. CDR3 sequence (DNA): TGTGCCAGCAGTGAATGGGACAGCAATGAGCAGTTCTTC.

The V gene is TRBV6-5, the J gene TRBJ2-5, with 7 positions matching TRBD2. With the DNA end fitting TRBJ2-7 better, the J assignment may be wrong. The CDR3 length is 14 residues. Germline CDR1 MNHEY, CDR2 SVGAGI. As DNA, the CDR3 is TGTGCCAGCAGTTACAGGGGCGGGGGCTACGAGCAGTACTTC. Protein sequence: CASSYRGGGYEQYF.

V and J are TRBV25-1 and TRBJ2-3; TRBD2 matches 12 bases. The CDR3 contains 15 residues. Germline CDR1 and CDR2: MGHDK and SYGVNS. Unmatched junction bases numbered 3, after V lost 4 bases and J lost 4 bases. In DNA, the CDR3 is TGTGCCAGCAGTGCTAGCGGGAGGGGGTCAGATACGCAGTATTTT. The encoded protein is CASSASGRGSDTQYF.

This clone turned up a few times. The chain carries TRBV21-1 and TRBJ1-3; the table's D call of TRBD1 was not tested on the DNA. TRBV21-1 constitutes a pseudogene. The CDR3 totals 16 residues. The CDR3 sequence: CASSRENSYSGNTIYF. CDR3 nucleotides: TGTGCCAGCAGCCGAGAGAACAGTTACTCTGGAAACACCATATATTTT.

This clone appeared once. This chain uses TRBV20-1 with TRBJ1-1; no clear D gene. Germline lookup yields CDR1 DFQATT and CDR2 SNEGSKA (reference sequence). The CDR3 covers 10 residues. V was trimmed by 6 bases and J by 8 bases, leaving 10 bases between them. CDR3 protein: CSAAEKEAFF. The DNA of the CDR3 is TGCAGTGCCGCCGAGAAAGAAGCTTTCTTT.

The V and J genes are TRBV10-3 and TRBJ1-1; D perhaps matches TRBD1 (5 bases). Germline values: CDR1 ENHRY, CDR2 SYGVKD. Trimming took off 7 bases at V and 0 bases at J, with 9 bases between the two ends. This CDR3 contains 13 residues. The CDR3 region is CAIMLTVNTEAFF. The CDR3 DNA reads TGTGCCATCATGCTGACAGTGAACACTGAAGCTTTCTTT.

This rearrangement joins TRBV19 to TRBJ2-3; TRBD1 matches at 9 bases. V lost 6 bases, J lost 4 bases, and 11 bases stayed unmatched. This CDR3 comprises 16 residues. Germline assignment: CDR1 LNHDA and CDR2 SQIVND (reference sequence). CDR3 loop: CASRGIGTGQADTQYF. The CDR3 nucleotides are TGTGCCAGTAGGGGGATCGGGACAGGGCAGGCAGATACGCAGTATTTT.